The 32 T cell receptor beta chains given below trace back to one sample, sequenced in a study of molecular identifiers for immune sequencing clone quantification. Each CDR3 protein is one row after TCRdb ran MiXCR on the PCR reads. The table records about 640,000 distinct CDR3 sequences, approximately 20% of them present only once. Sequenced input: naive CD8+ T cells from blood, with Jurkat cell RNA spiked in. Subset given: FACS-sorted CD8+CD4-CCR7+CD45RA+ naive T cells. The receptors shown here come from a human donor in good health. Some libraries in this study had Jurkat cell RNA spiked in.

In its sample, this clonotype was seen many times. The V gene is TRBV7-9, the J gene TRBJ1-1, with D possibly TRBD1 on 6 matching bases. With 5 bases removed from V and 11 bases from J, the gap between germline ends came to 15 bases. CDR1 and CDR2 from the germline V gene are SEHNR and FQNEAQ (reference sequence). This CDR3 comprises 12 residues. The CDR3 DNA reads as TGTGCCAGCAGCCAGGACAGTCCTTACGCTTTCTTT. This gives the protein CASSQDSPYAFF. Based on the CDR3 plus reference TRBV7-9 and TRBJ1-1, the full variable domain is DTGVSQNPRHKITKRGQNVTFRCDPISEHNRLYWYRQTLGQGPEFLTYFQNEAQLEKSRLLSDRFSAERPKGSFSTLEIQRTEQGDSAMYLCASSQDSPYAFFGQGTRLTVV.

This clonotype has a count of ten or more. The CDR3 here is CASSSPGRRGYTF. The CDR3 DNA reads as TGTGCCAGCAGTTCCCCGGGGCGGAGGGGCTACACCTTC. The V call is TRBV12-3 or TRBV12-4, the J call TRBJ1-2, with D maybe TRBD1 (5 bases). CDR3 size: 13 residues. V dropped 4 bases and J dropped 8 bases, with 14 bases sitting between them.

This clonotype was recorded many times. V and J are TRBV19 and TRBJ2-2; 13 bases align to TRBD2. Trimming at V came to 6 bases and at J to 0 bases, leaving 7 bases not matched to a gene. CDR1 and CDR2 from the germline V gene are LNHDA and SQIVND (reference sequence). The CDR3 runs to 18 residues. As DNA, the CDR3 is TGTGCCAGTAGCGGGACTAGCGGGGTGACCGCGAACACCGGGGAGCTGTTTTTT. Translating gives CASSGTSGVTANTGELFF.

The genes are TRBV5-4 and TRBJ1-2; 8 bases are shared with TRBD1. The V and J ends lost 2 bases and 7 bases, in that order; junction bases with no gene match: 7. CDR1 is SGHNT, CDR2 YYREEE, per germline (reference sequence). This CDR3 spans 14 amino acids. In DNA form, the CDR3 reads TGTGCCAGCAGCTTAAACAGGGGGGAGTTTGGCTACACCTTC. Encoded protein: CASSLNRGEFGYTF.

This clonotype was observed many times. This chain links TRBV20-1 with TRBJ1-5; no firm D call. There are 14 residues in the CDR3. The V end lost 0 bases, the J end lost 0 bases, and 6 bases lay between the germline ends. Germline V lookup: CDR1 DFQATT, CDR2 SNEGSKA (reference sequence). CDR3 DNA sequence: TGCAGTGCTAGAGAACCGTATAGCAATCAGCCCCAGCATTTT. Translated: CSAREPYSNQPQHF.

The sample holds many counts of this clonotype. V usage is TRBV11-2 and J usage is TRBJ2-1; no definite D call. Trimming left V 6 bases short and J 5 bases short, with 8 bases between. The CDR3 sequence is 12 residues long. The germline V gene encodes CDR1 SGHAT and CDR2 FQNNGV. The CDR3 region has the DNA TGTGCCAGCAGTGATATAGACAATGAGCAGTTCTTC. It specifies CASSDIDNEQFF. Full variable domain (remainder filled in from reference TRBV11-2 and TRBJ2-1): EAGVAQSPRYKIIEKRQSVAFWCNPISGHATLYWYQQILGQGPKLLIQFQNNGVVDDSQLPKDRFSAERLKGVDSTLKIQPAKLEDSAVYLCASSDIDNEQFFGPGTRLTVL.

This clonotype appeared many times. CDR3 in DNA: TGTGCCAGCACCTTGGGGACTTACGAGCAGTACTTC. It translates to CASTLGTYEQYF. This chain connects TRBV7-9 to TRBJ2-7; a possible D gene is TRBD2 (6 bases). V was trimmed by 7 bases and J by 4 bases, leaving 11 bases between them. This CDR3 comprises 12 residues. Germline V gene lookup returns CDR1 SEHNR and CDR2 FQNEAQ (reference sequence).

This clonotype was detected ten times or more. The chain joins TRBV2 to TRBJ2-7; TRBD2 is a possible D gene (5 bases). The V gene's germline CDR1 is SNHLY and CDR2 FYNNEI. V lost 3 bases, J lost 0 bases, and 12 bases lay in between. The length of the CDR3 is 15 residues. This CDR3 is CASSDRGPSSYEQYF. DNA for the CDR3: TGTGCCAGCAGTGACCGAGGGCCGAGCTCCTACGAGCAGTACTTC. The variable domain in full, completed from reference TRBV2 and TRBJ2-7, reads EPEVTQTPSHQVTQMGQEVILRCVPISNHLYFYWYRQILGQKVEFLVSFYNNEISEKSEIFDDQFSVERPDGSNFTLKIRSTKLEDSAMYFCASSDRGPSSYEQYFGPGTRLTVT.

This clonotype was seen ten or more times. The chain combines TRBV7-2 with TRBJ2-7, with 13 nucleotides matching TRBD2. CDR1 is SGHTA, CDR2 FQGNSA, per germline. The CDR3 length is 17 residues. V was clipped by 3 bases and J by 3 bases; unmatched bases: 8. CDR3 residues: CASSFSGLAGVFYEQYF. The CDR3 DNA reads as TGTGCCAGCAGCTTTTCTGGACTAGCGGGAGTATTCTACGAGCAGTACTTC.

Here the CDR3 reads CASTPVGLQETQYF. The CDR3 region has the DNA TGTGCCAGCACCCCGGTGGGCCTTCAAGAGACCCAGTACTTC. The V and J genes are TRBV12-3 or TRBV12-4 and TRBJ2-5; D not certain. This CDR3 region has 14 residues. The ends were cut back, 7 bases at V and 2 bases at J, with 14 bases in the middle.

This clonotype was seen ten or more times. This rearrangement joins TRBV6-5 to TRBJ2-7; 7 bases are a match to TRBD1. V shed 7 bases and J 3 bases; nucleotides not matched to a gene: 9. CDR3 length: 14 residues. Germline V lookup: CDR1 MNHEY, CDR2 SVGAGI. The CDR3 is CASTAGRGSYEQYF. CDR3 nucleotides: TGTGCCAGCACGGCAGGCAGGGGGAGCTACGAGCAGTACTTC.

This clonotype appeared a few times. This chain joins TRBV4-3 and TRBJ2-1; TRBD1 aligns across 7 bases. Germline CDR1 and CDR2: LGHNA and YSLEER. The junction had 10 bases not matched to a gene; V was cut back by 4 bases and J by 1 base. The CDR3 consists of 17 residues. CDR3 region: CASSPDRSTVSYNEQFF. The CDR3 nucleotides read TGCGCCAGCAGCCCGGACAGGTCCACCGTATCCTACAATGAGCAGTTCTTC.

This clonotype was observed once. A single base separates this from a much larger clone, so it may be a read error. The rearrangement joins TRBV9 to TRBJ2-7; 7 bases match TRBD1. CDR1 SGDLS and CDR2 YYNGEE come from the germline V gene. The V and J ends lost 3 bases and 3 bases, in that order; junction bases with no gene match: 6. CDR3 length: 14 amino acids. CDR3 loop: CASSASGGNYEQYF. The CDR3 nucleotides read TGTGCCAGCAGCGCATCAGGGGGTAACTACGAGCAGTACTTC. Complete variable domain (other parts from reference TRBV9 and TRBJ2-7): DSGVTQTPKHLITATGQRVTLRCSPRSGDLSVYWYQQSLDQGLQFLIQYYNGEERAKGNILERFSAQQFPDLHSELNLSSLELGDSALYFCASSASGGNYEQYFGPGTRLTVT.

At least ten counts were recorded for this clonotype. J is TRBJ2-2 and V is TRBV11-2; D may match TRBD1 or TRBD2 (5 bases each). V was clipped by 2 bases and J by 5 bases, with 9 bases between them. The germline V gene encodes CDR1 SGHAT and CDR2 FQNNGV. CDR3 length equals 14 residues. The CDR3 DNA sequence: TGTGCCAGCAGCTTATGGGACCTGACCGGGGAGCTGTTTTTT. It translates to CASSLWDLTGELFF.

This chain links TRBV27 with TRBJ2-7, with D tentatively TRBD1 (8 bases). CDR3 length: 14 amino acids. V lost 7 bases, J lost 2 bases, and 15 bases lay in between. CDR1 and CDR2 from the germline V gene are MNHEY and SMNVEV (reference sequence). The CDR3 bases are TGTGCCAGCAAGAACAGGGGGGGTGCCTACGAGCAGTACTTC. Translation gives CASKNRGGAYEQYF.

V is TRBV27 and J is TRBJ1-1, with 9 nucleotides matching TRBD1. The CDR3 contains 14 residues. Germline V gene data show CDR1 as MNHEY and CDR2 as SMNVEV (reference sequence). Unmatched junction bases numbered 6, after V lost 6 bases and J lost 4 bases. The CDR3 sequence is CASSTRDRVTEAFF. The CDR3 region has the DNA TGTGCCAGCAGCACCCGGGACAGGGTCACTGAAGCTTTCTTT.

A note on this clonotype: A much larger clone sits a single nucleotide away, making a read error possible. The chain carries TRBV25-1 and TRBJ1-5, with D possibly matching TRBD1 (5 bases). This CDR3 region has 14 residues. In germline, CDR1 is MGHDK, CDR2 SYGVNS. Here the CDR3 reads CTRVPGPENQPQHF. In nucleotides, the CDR3 is TGTACCCGCGTACCGGGACCAGAGAATCAGCCCCAGCATTTT.

In the case of this clonotype: A read error may explain this, as a much larger clone is one base away. This chain links TRBV19 with TRBJ1-5; possible D gene TRBD1, 5 bases. The germline gives CDR1 LNHDA, CDR2 SQIVND (reference sequence). This CDR3 is 20 amino acids long. CDR3 region: CAGSFPGTVVNKGSNQPQHF. The CDR3 DNA reads TGTGCCGGTAGTTTCCCCGGGACCGTTGTCAATAAGGGAAGCAATCAGCCCCAGCATTTT.

The sample holds a few counts of this clonotype. The junction does not match germline at one end; this may be a read error. J is TRBJ2-2 and V is TRBV9, with D possibly TRBD1 on 7 matching bases. Germline V gene lookup returns CDR1 SGDLS and CDR2 YYNGEE. The CDR3 has 15 amino acids. CDR3 in DNA: TGTGCCAGCAGCGAGACAGGGACATACACCGGGGGGCTGTTTTTT. Translated: CASSETGTYTGGLFF.

This clonotype has a count of ten or more. The gene calls are TRBV4-3 and TRBJ1-2; D uncertain. This CDR3 comprises 19 residues. Trimming left V 1 base short and J 2 bases short, with 23 bases between. Germline CDR1 is LGHNA and CDR2 is YSLEER. This CDR3 is CASSQGIGVAVQSNYGYTF. The CDR3 DNA sequence: TGCGCCAGCAGCCAAGGTATAGGAGTGGCTGTGCAGTCCAACTATGGCTACACCTTC.

This clonotype was detected many times. The chain recombines TRBV28 with TRBJ2-3; D possibly corresponds to TRBD1 (6 bases). Germline CDR1 reads MDHEN; CDR2 reads SYDVKM. V lost 2 bases and J 0 bases, leaving 15 bases between the germline ends. The CDR3 consists of 17 residues. The chain's CDR3 is CASSLIDLGTSTDTQYF. The CDR3, as DNA: TGTGCCAGCAGTTTAATTGATCTTGGGACAAGCACAGATACGCAGTATTTT. The full variable domain, its missing parts supplied by reference TRBV28 and TRBJ2-3, is DVKVTQSSRYLVKRTGEKVFLECVQDMDHENMFWYRQDPGLGLRLIYFSYDVKMKEKGDIPEGYSVSREKKERFSLILESASTNQTSMYLCASSLIDLGTSTDTQYFGPGTRLTVL.

The table lists this clonotype with many counts. CDR3 in amino acids: CASSLDLGMEYEQYF. CDR3 in DNA: TGTGCCAGCAGCTTAGATTTGGGGATGGAGTACGAGCAGTACTTC. The chain employs TRBV7-9 and TRBJ2-7; D remains unclear. The V gene's germline CDR1 is SEHNR and CDR2 FQNEAQ (reference sequence). V was shortened by 1 base and J by 4 bases, with 14 bases between the two germline ends. The CDR3 spans 15 residues.

This clonotype appeared many times. The rearrangement links TRBV4-3 to TRBJ2-1; 8 bases fit TRBD1. Germline V lookup: CDR1 LGHNA, CDR2 YSLEER. Losses at the gene ends were 1 base for V and 6 bases for J; bases not matched to a gene: 8. This CDR3 is 16 amino acids long. The CDR3 region has the DNA TGCGCCAGCAGCCAAGGACGAGGACAGGGCATCAATGAGCAGTTCTTC. Its protein product is CASSQGRGQGINEQFF.

This clonotype has only a few counts. This chain links TRBV7-3 with TRBJ2-1; D gene ambiguous. This CDR3 has 15 amino acids. Trimming stripped 2 bases from V and 0 bases from J, with 8 bases between. The germline V gene has CDR1 SGHTA and CDR2 FQGTGA. CDR3 residues: CASSLGVGSYNEQFF. The CDR3 DNA follows: TGTGCCAGCAGCTTAGGGGTAGGCTCCTACAATGAGCAGTTCTTC.

The chain joins TRBV2 to TRBJ1-3; no clear D gene. The V gene lost 6 bases and the J gene lost 2 bases, with 8 bases spanning the gap. This CDR3 region has 13 residues. The germline CDR1 and CDR2 sequences are SNHLY and FYNNEI. The CDR3 DNA reads TGTGCCAGCAGACGTCCTCCTGGAAACACCATATATTTT. This sequence encodes CASRRPPGNTIYF.

The V and J genes are TRBV12-3 or TRBV12-4 and TRBJ2-1; TRBD2 agrees at 10 bases. V was clipped by 1 base and J by 7 bases; unmatched bases: 4. The CDR3 runs to 15 residues. CDR3 loop: CASSLVLAGVNEQFF. CDR3 nucleotides: TGTGCCAGCAGTTTAGTCCTAGCGGGAGTAAATGAGCAGTTCTTC.

This clonotype was recorded many times. The CDR3 here is CASSLLRQGYDIQYF. Written as DNA, the CDR3 is TGTGCCAGCAGTTTATTGAGACAGGGGTATGACATTCAGTACTTC. The genes are TRBV28 and TRBJ2-4; 8 nucleotides align to TRBD1. The ends lost 1 base at V and 8 bases at J; junction bases unmatched: 7. The CDR3 covers 15 residues. From germline, CDR1 is MDHEN and CDR2 SYDVKM. The full variable domain, its missing parts supplied by reference TRBV28 and TRBJ2-4, is DVKVTQSSRYLVKRTGEKVFLECVQDMDHENMFWYRQDPGLGLRLIYFSYDVKMKEKGDIPEGYSVSREKKERFSLILESASTNQTSMYLCASSLLRQGYDIQYFGAGTRLSVL.

This clonotype appeared many times. V and J are TRBV29-1 and TRBJ2-1; tentative D call: TRBD2 (6 bases). The CDR3 is 13 amino acids. With 4 bases removed from V and 0 bases from J, the gap between germline ends came to 7 bases. In germline, CDR1 is SQVTM, CDR2 ANQGSEA. DNA of the CDR3: TGCAGCGTTGCCGGGAGCTCCTACAATGAGCAGTTCTTC. Amino acids: CSVAGSSYNEQFF.

The gene calls are TRBV5-1 and TRBJ2-4, with D perhaps TRBD1 (6 bases). Germline CDR1 is SGHRS and CDR2 is YFSETQ. The CDR3 runs to 17 residues. Trimming pared 4 bases from V and 12 bases from J, leaving 29 bases between. In DNA form, the CDR3 reads TGCGCCAGCAGCCAGGGCCCCCAGGGCGTAATGGGGGACACTCAGTACTTC. Translating gives CASSQGPQGVMGDTQYF.

This clonotype was detected ten times or more. Here the CDR3 DNA reads TGTGCCAGCAGCTTAGTTCGAGGAGGGTTGGCCCAGGAGCCCCAGCATTTT. Amino acid sequence: CASSLVRGGLAQEPQHF. The chain couples TRBV7-9 to TRBJ1-5; D ambiguous. The CDR3 length is 17 residues. Germline lookup yields CDR1 SEHNR and CDR2 FQNEAQ (reference sequence). V lost 1 base and J 8 bases, leaving 21 bases between the germline ends.

Details on this clonotype: A single base separates this from a much larger clone, so it may be a read error. This chain links TRBV28 with TRBJ2-7; the D gene could be TRBD1 or TRBD2 (5 bases each). The CDR3 contains 17 residues. Germline V lookup: CDR1 MDHEN, CDR2 SYDVKM. The CDR3 DNA sequence: TGTACCAGCAGTCCACCCTGGGGGTCAGGTTACAACTCCGAGCAGTACTTC. Translation gives CTSSPPWGSGYNSEQYF.

In this sample, this clonotype turned up many times. This chain links TRBV3-1 with TRBJ2-7, with a weak D call TRBD2 (5 bases). Trimming pared 1 base from V and 3 bases from J, leaving 25 bases between. This CDR3 is 19 amino acids long. Germline CDR1 reads LGHDT; CDR2 reads YNNKEL (reference sequence). The CDR3 nucleotides are TGTGCCAGCAGCCAAGCTATAGGGCCATTGACACATCGGGACTACGAGCAGTACTTC. Amino acid sequence: CASSQAIGPLTHRDYEQYF.